The clone carrying this T cell receptor (beta chain) was seen a few times. Its antigen remains unidentified. The sample belongs to a study of blood T cells in healthy people across ages. Overall study results and limits: Reliance upon unsorted PBMCs precluded definitive naive versus antigen-experienced comparison. Roughly linear age-related decline in beta diversity appeared, significant by age roughly 40.

J gave up 5 bases and V 2 bases, and 3 bases lay outside the gene matches. From germline, CDR1 is DFQATT and CDR2 SNEGSKA (reference sequence). This CDR3 region has 13 residues. Aged about 6 to 95, donors were systemically healthy Caucasians from Russia. Every donor contributed around 10 milliliters of peripheral blood by blood draw. The second PCR ran about 6 to 12 cycles with a sample-barcoded 5' primer and J-beta primers. From the 5' RACE reads, TCRdb called clonotypes with MiXCR, one entry per CDR3 protein. The data hold approximately 1.5 million distinct CDR3 sequences, with about 35% observed a single time.

V gene TRBV20-1 combines with J gene TRBJ2-3; TRBD2 matches at 8 bases. The sequence was collected from a woman in her 30s in good health. The sequencing sample was made of blood. CDR3 coding DNA: TGCAGTGCTAGACGGGGGGGCGTAGATACGCAGTATTTT. This translates into CSARRGGVDTQYF.